The 8 T cell receptor beta chains below were found in one sample sequenced in a study of memory CD8 T cells in hepatitis C reinfection. Time point here: late/post reinfection, 12 to 24 weeks after detection. The sorted cells went straight to TCR sequencing with no prior in vitro expansion. The assay was immunoSEQ multiplex PCR, and TCRdb's table has in-frame clones only and misses some. This sample yields a few thousand clones, of which 87% are seen a single time; roughly 25% belongs to the top ten. The sequenced sample was naive CD8+ T cells sorted from blood. The receptors come from a man aged 50 to 60 with hepatitis C virus infection.

The gene calls are TRBV6-5 and TRBJ2-7; possible D gene TRBD2, 6 bases. V was shortened by 2 bases and J by 0 bases, with 8 bases between the two germline ends. The germline V gene encodes CDR1 MNHEY and CDR2 SVGAGI. The CDR3 has 14 residues. CDR3 protein: CASSYASDSYEQYF. The CDR3 DNA sequence: TGTGCCAGCAGTTACGCTAGCGACTCCTACGAGCAGTACTTC.

The J gene is TRBJ2-7, the V gene TRBV5-8; TRBD2 matches at 7 bases. The CDR3 runs 16 residues. The germline gives CDR1 SGHTS, CDR2 YDEGEE. Unmatched junction bases numbered 7, after V lost 1 base and J lost 0 bases. The CDR3 here is CASSLSGALSSYEQYF. Here the CDR3 DNA reads TGTGCCAGCAGCTTGAGCGGGGCTTTGAGCTCCTACGAGCAGTACTTC. The whole variable domain, remainder taken from reference TRBV5-8 and TRBJ2-7, is EAGVTQSPTHLIKTRGQQATLRCSPISGHTSVYWYQQALGLGLQFLLWYDEGEERNRGNFPPRFSGRQFPNYSSELNVNALELEDSALYLCASSLSGALSSYEQYFGPGTRLTVT.

This chain connects TRBV7-9 to TRBJ2-3; D possibly corresponds to TRBD2 (6 bases). CDR1 is SEHNR and CDR2 is FQNEAQ in the germline V gene (reference sequence). The length of the CDR3 is 15 residues. V lost 5 bases and J lost 0, with 12 bases in between. CDR3 bases: TGTGCCAGCAGCGATGGCGGGGACAGCACAGATACGCAGTATTTT. It codes for CASSDGGDSTDTQYF.

This chain connects TRBV21-1 to TRBJ2-4; the table's TRBD2 call for D was not verified on the DNA. TRBV21-1 is flagged as a pseudogene. The CDR3 has 17 residues. The CDR3 loop is CASSKGTGEDQENIQYF. DNA for the CDR3: TGTGCCAGCAGCAAAGGAACGGGAGAGGATCAGGAAAACATTCAGTACTTC.

The chain is built from TRBV28 and TRBJ2-3; D might be TRBD1 (8 bases). The CDR3 length is 18 residues. The germline V gene has CDR1 MDHEN and CDR2 SYDVKM. V gave up 4 bases and J gave up 4 bases, with 24 bases separating them. CDR3 sequence: CASSYGTGLRGRADTQYF. The CDR3 bases are TGTGCCAGCAGTTATGGGACAGGACTGCGGGGGAGGGCAGATACGCAGTATTTT.

V and J are TRBV7-9 and TRBJ2-7; 14 positions match TRBD2. CDR3 length equals 16 residues. Germline loops: CDR1 SEHNR, CDR2 FQNEAQ (reference sequence). V dropped 4 bases and J dropped 3; count of bases not matched to a gene: 5. CDR3 amino acids: CASSSGTSGSGYEQYF. In DNA, the CDR3 is TGTGCCAGCAGCTCCGGGACTAGCGGGAGCGGCTACGAGCAGTACTTC.

This chain connects TRBV21-1 to TRBJ1-4; no check of the table's D call, TRBD1, against the DNA was made. TRBV21-1 is noted as a pseudogene. The CDR3 consists of 16 residues. The CDR3 sequence: CASSKASGQGDEKLFF. DNA of the CDR3: TGTGCCAGCAGCAAAGCCTCAGGGCAGGGGGATGAAAAACTGTTTTTT.

The chain employs TRBV30 and TRBJ1-2; a weak D match, TRBD1 (6 bases). V gave up 5 bases and J gave up 4 bases, with 8 bases separating them. The CDR3 length is 11 residues. The germline gives CDR1 GTSNPN, CDR2 SVGIG (reference sequence). Here the CDR3 DNA reads TGTGCCTGGGAACAGGGCTATGGCTACACCTTC. Translation: CAWEQGYGYTF.